The sequence of this TCR beta chain was determined in a study of radiotherapy plus CTLA-4 blockade in lung cancer. Study as a whole: Among patients, approximately 17% showed objective responses, and around 30% had disease control. The study's findings and limits: Early clonal dynamics of blood T cells, together with interferon-beta, were reported as the best response predictor. There was expansion of tumor-derived TCR clones in blood after radiotherapy plus ipilimumab.

TCRdb keeps only in-frame clones here, not all; method: immunoSEQ multiplex PCR. The sample has about 51,000 clones, about 85% seen once. Regarding this clone: Its antigen is not known.

CDR1 is SEHNR, CDR2 FQNEAQ, per germline (reference sequence). The length of the CDR3 is 14 residues. V was pared by 2 bases and J by 3 bases, with 2 bases of the junction left unmatched. Lung cancer patients with chemo-refractory metastatic non-small-cell disease were given focal radiation plus CTLA-4 blockade with ipilimumab. The receptor was derived from a human donor with non-small cell lung cancer who had a complete response to radiotherapy plus ipilimumab. The source was peripheral blood, collected from a patient treated with radiotherapy plus ipilimumab. This chain connects TRBV7-9 to TRBJ2-5, with TRBD2 identical over 8 bases. The CDR3 is CASSLLAGKETQYF. The CDR3 coding sequence is TGTGCCAGCAGCTTATTAGCGGGGAAAGAGACCCAGTACTTC.